Following are 25 T cell receptor beta chains from one sample sequenced in a study of T cells in Graves' hyperthyroidism and ophthalmopathy. What was amplified from RNA transcripts were TCR beta CDR3 regions. HTBI primers were used for first-round RT-PCR of the TCR CDR3. TCRdb independently ran MiXCR on the multiplex PCR reads; one entry per CDR3 protein. The sample lists a few hundred thousand distinct CDR3 sequences, more than 14% occurring once. The sequencing sample was made of blood. Source of these receptors: a woman aged 25 to 39 with Graves' ophthalmopathy.

This clonotype came up many times. This chain uses TRBV28 with TRBJ1-3; D remains unclear. Trimming took off 2 bases at V and 0 bases at J, with 11 bases between the two ends. The CDR3 spans 16 residues. Germline V gene data show CDR1 as MDHEN and CDR2 as SYDVKM. CDR3 in amino acids: CASSLVPGRSGNTIYF. DNA of the CDR3: TGTGCCAGCAGTTTAGTTCCAGGCCGCTCTGGAAACACCATATATTTT.

There are many counts of this clonotype. This chain joins TRBV15 and TRBJ1-5; D uncertain. V lost 6 bases to trimming and J lost 4 bases, with 16 bases between them. From germline, CDR1 is LNHNV and CDR2 YYDKDF (reference sequence). The CDR3 has 15 residues. DNA for the CDR3: TGTGCCACCAGTACGAGTCACAGAGAAAATCAGCCCCAGCATTTT. It specifies CATSTSHRENQPQHF.

This clonotype was seen many times. The chain employs TRBV20-1 and TRBJ2-1; 9 nucleotides agree with TRBD2. With 3 bases clipped from V and 7 bases from J, the junction kept 7 bases outside the gene matches. The CDR3 runs 14 residues. CDR1 is DFQATT, CDR2 SNEGSKA, per germline (reference sequence). This chain's CDR3 is CSASRAGGQNEQFF. The CDR3 coding sequence is TGCAGTGCTAGTCGGGCGGGGGGGCAGAATGAGCAGTTCTTC.

This chain joins TRBV5-5 and TRBJ2-1; TRBD2 matches at 11 bases. Germline CDR1 and CDR2: SGHKS and YYEKEE (reference sequence). This CDR3 comprises 19 residues. Trimming at V came to 0 bases and at J to 2 bases, leaving 10 bases not matched to a gene. The CDR3: CASSLARLAGGTPYNEQFF. CDR3 DNA sequence: TGTGCCAGCAGCTTGGCCAGGCTAGCGGGGGGTACACCCTACAATGAGCAGTTCTTC.

This clonotype was recorded many times. The V and J genes are TRBV10-1 and TRBJ2-5; 9 bases line up with TRBD2. This CDR3 contains 15 residues. Trimming took 3 bases from V and 4 from J; bases not matched to a gene: 6. Germline CDR1 WNHNN, CDR2 SYGVQD (reference sequence). The CDR3 DNA follows: TGCGCCAGCAGTGACTCGGGACTAGCTGGAGAGACCCAGTACTTC. This translates into CASSDSGLAGETQYF.

This clonotype showed up many times. V gene TRBV27 combines with J gene TRBJ1-1, with 8 positions matching TRBD1. The CDR3 is 14 amino acids. V lost 5 bases to trimming and J lost 12 bases; unmatched junction nucleotides: 14. Germline CDR1 MNHEY, CDR2 SMNVEV (reference sequence). The CDR3 DNA follows: TGTGCCAGCAGTCCACACGGGACAGGAGGTCGGACTTTCTTT. It codes for CASSPHGTGGRTFF.

This clonotype was seen repeatedly, ten times or more. The rearrangement joins TRBV7-3 to TRBJ2-2, with D perhaps given as TRBD1 or TRBD2 (5 bases each). Deletions cut 3 bases from V and 4 bases from J, with 18 bases between. This CDR3 spans 17 amino acids. CDR1 and CDR2 from the germline V gene are SGHTA and FQGTGA. CDR3 amino acids: CASSLGPRGAATGELFF. CDR3 nucleotide sequence: TGTGCCAGCAGCTTGGGACCCCGGGGTGCAGCCACCGGGGAGCTGTTTTTT.

This clonotype occurred many times. This rearrangement joins TRBV7-9 to TRBJ2-1; D gene ambiguous. Germline values: CDR1 SEHNR, CDR2 FQNEAQ (reference sequence). The CDR3 totals 15 residues. V was pared by 5 bases and J by 8 bases, with 19 bases between. In DNA, the CDR3 is TGTGCCAGCAGCCACTCGGTTGGCAGTAGCCATGAGCAGTTCTTC. Residues: CASSHSVGSSHEQFF.

This clonotype was observed many times. V is TRBV7-2 and J is TRBJ2-1; TRBD1 matches 7 bases. CDR3 length equals 15 residues. Germline CDR1 reads SGHTA; CDR2 reads FQGNSA. V lost 5 bases and J lost 6; bases outside the gene matches: 10. The CDR3 reads CASSLRTGESNEQFF. The CDR3 DNA is TGTGCCAGCAGCCTACGGACAGGAGAGAGCAATGAGCAGTTCTTC.

This clonotype was detected many times. The V gene is TRBV6-1, the J gene TRBJ2-5, with 10 bases that match TRBD1. From germline, CDR1 is MNHNS and CDR2 SASEGT. Unmatched junction bases numbered 9, after V lost 3 bases and J lost 5 bases. The CDR3 runs to 16 residues. For the CDR3, the DNA is TGTGCCAGCAGTGACGACGGGACAGGGGTAGTGGAGACCCAGTACTTC. The encoded protein is CASSDDGTGVVETQYF.

This clonotype showed up many times. This chain joins TRBV6-1 and TRBJ1-4, with D perhaps TRBD1 (5 bases). Germline CDR1 is MNHNS and CDR2 is SASEGT. The CDR3 contains 16 residues. V lost 3 bases and J 3 bases, leaving 14 bases between the germline ends. CDR3 sequence (DNA): TGTGCCAGCAGTGACCTGGTCGGGGCTCCTAATGAAAAACTGTTTTTT. Amino acid sequence: CASSDLVGAPNEKLFF.

This clonotype came up a few times. The CDR3 DNA reads TGTGCCAGCAGCCAAGGGGACCGACTCACTGAAGCTTTCTTT. It codes for CASSQGDRLTEAFF. The gene calls are TRBV7-2 and TRBJ1-1; TRBD1 is a possible D gene (5 bases). The CDR3 runs 14 residues. The germline V and J ends were trimmed by 5 bases and 4 bases, with 14 bases remaining between them. Per germline, CDR1 SGHTA and CDR2 FQGNSA.

The chain is built from TRBV7-9 and TRBJ1-5; tentatively, D is TRBD1 (6 bases). V lost 5 bases, J lost 6 bases, and 17 bases lay in between. The CDR3 runs to 15 residues. Germline V gene lookup returns CDR1 SEHNR and CDR2 FQNEAQ (reference sequence). The CDR3 nucleotides read TGTGCCAGCAGCCCCACAGGGTTCAACGGTCAGCCCCAGCATTTT. Translated, it gives CASSPTGFNGQPQHF.

This clonotype occurred many times. The chain recombines TRBV28 with TRBJ1-6; TRBD1 agrees at 9 bases. The CDR3 is 16 amino acids. CDR1 is MDHEN, CDR2 SYDVKM, per germline. V gave up 6 bases and J gave up 2 bases; unmatched junction bases: 5. In DNA, the CDR3 is TGTGCCAGCAGCGGACAGGGGATAACCTATAATTCACCCCTCCACTTT. Translation gives CASSGQGITYNSPLHF.

This clonotype was seen more than once but under ten times. The rearrangement uses TRBV7-3 and TRBJ2-1; maybe TRBD2 (7 bases). The length of the CDR3 is 15 residues. The germline CDR1 and CDR2 sequences are SGHTA and FQGTGA. Between the trimmed V and J ends, which lost 1 base and 6 bases, there was a span of 13 bases. DNA for the CDR3: TGTGCCAGCAGCTTAAGGGGGGGCCTCGGCAATGAGCAGTTCTTC. Translated, it gives CASSLRGGLGNEQFF.

This clonotype has ten or more counts. The chain employs TRBV7-8 and TRBJ2-5, with 8 bases matching TRBD1. Germline-derived CDR1 and CDR2 are SGHVS and FQNEAQ. This CDR3 region has 13 residues. Unmatched junction bases numbered 8, after V lost 1 base and J lost 13 bases. The chain's CDR3 is CASSLVSQGAWYF. The CDR3 coding sequence is TGTGCCAGCAGCTTAGTCTCCCAGGGGGCTTGGTACTTC.

This clonotype was recorded many times. This sequence joins TRBV15 and TRBJ1-6, with unresolved D. The CDR3 runs to 13 residues. Germline V CDR1 and CDR2: LNHNV, YYDKDF (reference sequence). V was cut by 0 bases and J by 9 bases, with 6 bases left in between. The CDR3 protein is CATSRDRGSPLHF. For the CDR3, the DNA is TGTGCCACCAGCAGAGATCGGGGTTCACCCCTCCACTTT.

This clonotype was counted only a few times. The chain joins TRBV19 to TRBJ1-5; no reliable D call. The CDR3 has 12 amino acids. Germline assignment: CDR1 LNHDA and CDR2 SQIVND (reference sequence). Trimming stripped 6 bases from V and 3 bases from J, with 6 bases between. In DNA, the CDR3 is TGTGCCAGTAGAGAGCCCAATCAGCCCCAGCATTTT. This gives the protein CASREPNQPQHF.

Ten or more counts support this clonotype. The chain couples TRBV10-2 to TRBJ1-1; the match to TRBD1 covers 7 bases. V trimming: 5 bases; J trimming: 2 bases; junction bases outside the gene matches: 8. CDR1 and CDR2 (germline): WSHSY, SAAADI. This CDR3 contains 15 residues. CDR3 nucleotide sequence: TGCGCCAGCAGTAACAGCCGACAGGGCAACACTGAAGCTTTCTTT. Encoded protein: CASSNSRQGNTEAFF.

V gene TRBV2 combines with J gene TRBJ2-1, with TRBD2 matching 10 bases. The germline V gene encodes CDR1 SNHLY and CDR2 FYNNEI. V lost 3 bases, J lost 7 bases, and 9 bases stayed unmatched. This CDR3 is built from 16 residues. The CDR3 protein is CASSDLAAGGLNEQFF. For the CDR3, the DNA is TGTGCCAGCAGTGATTTAGCAGCGGGGGGGCTGAATGAGCAGTTCTTC.

This clonotype was recorded many times. V is TRBV6-6 and J is TRBJ1-1, with D unresolved. With 2 bases removed from V and 0 bases from J, the gap between germline ends came to 10 bases. Germline V gene data show CDR1 as MNHNY and CDR2 as SVGAGI (reference sequence). CDR3 size: 15 residues. Here the CDR3 DNA reads TGTGCCAGCAGTTACGGGTTTAAATTGAACACTGAAGCTTTCTTT. Translation gives CASSYGFKLNTEAFF.

This clonotype was detected a few times. V gene TRBV14 combines with J gene TRBJ1-1; maybe TRBD1 (5 bases). The CDR3 runs 18 residues. V lost 1 base to trimming and J lost 2 bases, with 20 bases between them. Germline CDR1 and CDR2: SGHDN and FVKESK. This CDR3 is CASSQVPTKWGINTEAFF. CDR3 nucleotides: TGTGCCAGCAGCCAAGTACCCACTAAGTGGGGGATTAACACTGAAGCTTTCTTT.

J is TRBJ2-1 and V is TRBV7-9; 9 bases align to TRBD2. CDR1 SEHNR and CDR2 FQNEAQ come from the germline V gene (reference sequence). V lost 5 bases, J lost 4 bases, and 9 bases stayed unmatched. The CDR3 contains 16 residues. The CDR3 is CASSPISGGPYNEQFF. CDR3 DNA: TGTGCCAGCAGCCCCATAAGCGGGGGGCCGTACAATGAGCAGTTCTTC.

With respect to this clonotype: Given a much more abundant clone one base away, this may be a read error. The chain has TRBV15 and TRBJ2-4, with D possibly being TRBD1 (6 bases). Germline CDR1 reads LNHNV; CDR2 reads YYDKDF (reference sequence). This CDR3 is 14 amino acids long. CDR3 sequence: CDTSRDVQGRIQYF. CDR3 in DNA: TGTGACACCAGCAGAGATGTACAGGGCAGAATTCAGTACTTC.

The sample holds one count of this clonotype. V usage is TRBV11-2 and J usage is TRBJ2-1, with 10 bases matching TRBD2. Trimming removed 3 bases from V and 6 bases from J; junction bases left unmatched: 5. Per the germline V gene, CDR1 is SGHAT and CDR2 is FQNNGV. The CDR3 runs to 15 residues. The CDR3 is CASSLVLAGTNEQFF. DNA for the CDR3: TGTGCCAGCAGCTTGGTACTAGCGGGGACCAATGAGCAGTTCTTC.